Listed below are T cell receptor beta chains from one sample, sequenced in a study of CD4 T cells in relation to SARS-CoV-2 and coronaviruses. What these receptors recognize is not known. Profiled with immunoSEQ multiplex PCR; TCRdb holds only in-frame clones, not every one. This table has around 32,000 clones, 76% appearing once. The sample consisted of CD4+ T cells from PBMCs, cultured in vitro. The receptors derive from a human donor in good health. The conserved cysteine and the conserved F or W are not part of the CDR3 here. D genes are given only for firm matches.

d_gene: TRBD1
v_gene: TRBV29-1
CDR3aa: SVGQGTGTEAF

d_gene: TRBD2
v_gene: TRBV7-2
CDR3aa: ASSLKGLVSEEQY

d_gene: -
v_gene: TRBV4-1
CDR3aa: ASSHVLQGGNSPLH

d_gene: -
v_gene: TRBV5-1
CDR3aa: ASSWETNSPLH

d_gene: TRBD1
v_gene: TRBV5-1
CDR3aa: ASSLEGQGAPGANVLT

d_gene: -
v_gene: TRBV6-1
CDR3aa: ASSEAYYEQY

d_gene: TRBD2
v_gene: TRBV6-6
CDR3aa: ASRPGTRSEQY

d_gene: -
v_gene: TRBV9
CDR3aa: ASSVGPGRGTEAF

d_gene: TRBD2
v_gene: TRBV25-1
CDR3aa: ASSELAGLNTGELF

d_gene: -
v_gene: TRBV19
CDR3aa: ASSTTGWGNTIY

d_gene: -
v_gene: TRBV4-3
CDR3aa: ASSQGEGGYTDTQY

d_gene: -
v_gene: TRBV19
CDR3aa: ASGFRGANVEAF

d_gene: -
v_gene: TRBV7-9
CDR3aa: ASRDGYNEQF

d_gene: -
v_gene: TRBV29-1
CDR3aa: SVQGSGNTIY

d_gene: -
v_gene: TRBV6-5
CDR3aa: ASSYTTNTEAF

d_gene: -
v_gene: TRBV21-1
CDR3aa: ASSKAPGGGSYNEQF

d_gene: -
v_gene: TRBV5-1
CDR3aa: ASSLGADQPQH

d_gene: -
v_gene: TRBV4-3
CDR3aa: ASSPTRGGANVLT

d_gene: TRBD1
v_gene: TRBV5-1
CDR3aa: ASSARQGTSYEQY

d_gene: TRBD1
v_gene: TRBV10-3
CDR3aa: AISSTGGLGEQY

d_gene: TRBD2
v_gene: TRBV5-4
CDR3aa: ASSFSGGVVDTGELF

d_gene: -
v_gene: TRBV25-1
CDR3aa: ASRGGPTGELF

d_gene: TRBD2
v_gene: TRBV5-8
CDR3aa: ASSGTSGGPWGTDTQY

d_gene: -
v_gene: TRBV6-5
CDR3aa: ASSETRVNTEAF

d_gene: -
v_gene: TRBV12-3/TRBV12-4
CDR3aa: ASSGGRTEAF

d_gene: -
v_gene: TRBV29-1
CDR3aa: SVDRDSQETQY

d_gene: -
v_gene: TRBV4-3
CDR3aa: ASSQDHGSPPQH

d_gene: TRBD1
v_gene: TRBV5-6
CDR3aa: ARLTDRAEALAKNIQY

d_gene: -
v_gene: TRBV30
CDR3aa: AWSLFGGQNIQY

d_gene: -
v_gene: TRBV30
CDR3aa: AWSFGGVTYEQY

d_gene: TRBD1
v_gene: TRBV11-3
CDR3aa: ASSRGQPSNTGELF

d_gene: -
v_gene: TRBV12-3/TRBV12-4
CDR3aa: ASISIPREQF

d_gene: -
v_gene: TRBV3-1/TRBV3-2
CDR3aa: ASSSEGNRELF

d_gene: TRBD1
v_gene: TRBV29-1
CDR3aa: SVIPGNRGANTEAF

d_gene: -
v_gene: TRBV7-2
CDR3aa: ASSFGLKATGELF

d_gene: -
v_gene: TRBV7-9
CDR3aa: ASSLVWSYEQY

d_gene: -
v_gene: TRBV19
CDR3aa: ASSADGHTGELF

d_gene: TRBD2
v_gene: TRBV5-1
CDR3aa: ASSLMIAGEGGEQY

d_gene: -
v_gene: TRBV14
CDR3aa: ASSQDMLTGELF

d_gene: TRBD1
v_gene: TRBV10-3
CDR3aa: AISEGGQKGTEAF

d_gene: -
v_gene: TRBV7-8
CDR3aa: ASSLGTNQETQY

d_gene: -
v_gene: TRBV5-4
CDR3aa: ASSLDPDGEKLF

d_gene: -
v_gene: TRBV10-2
CDR3aa: ASSATSSGTGELF

d_gene: -
v_gene: TRBV4-3
CDR3aa: ASSPGLGEPGYT

d_gene: -
v_gene: TRBV3-1/TRBV3-2
CDR3aa: ASSQLGGGDGYT

d_gene: -
v_gene: TRBV5-1
CDR3aa: ASSFPNTDTQY